Sequencing of this T cell receptor beta chain was carried out in a study of shared clonotypes between healthy human individuals. On the study more broadly: Serving as donors were two women and a few men, whose ages spanned 18 to 49.

Study observations and caveats: Larger estimated richness was generally recorded for naive subsets relative to memory subsets.

The germline CDR1 and CDR2 sequences are KGHSH and LQKENI. V was clipped by 3 bases and J by 5 bases, with 17 bases between them. The CDR3 is 15 residues long. Regarding this clone: Its antigen is as yet unknown.

The repertoire was sequenced with immunoSEQ multiplex PCR; TCRdb's copy has only in-frame clones and lacks some. The top ten hold around 0.14% of the sample, which has millions of clones, more than 90% seen once. The chain combines TRBV18 with TRBJ2-7; maybe TRBD1 (6 bases). The sequence derives from a man in his late teens or twenties in good health. The sequenced material came from naive CD4+ T cells sorted from blood. Subset: CD45RA+ positively selected. CDR3 amino acids: CASSPRAGESNEQYF. The CDR3 nucleotides read TGTGCCAGCTCACCCAGGGCAGGGGAGTCCAACGAGCAGTACTTC. The whole variable domain, remainder taken from reference TRBV18 and TRBJ2-7, is NAGVMQNPRHLVRRRGQEARLRCSPMKGHSHVYWYRQLPEEGLKFMVYLQKENIIDESGMPKERFSAEFPKEGPSILRIQQVVRGDSAAYFCASSPRAGESNEQYFGPGTRLTVT.